The entry that follows covers one T cell receptor (beta chain) sequence. These data come from a study of glioma-infiltrating T cells after dendritic cell vaccination. Study at large: Glioblastoma patients came from Phase I and II dendritic cell vaccination trials.

Only patients with spare fresh-frozen tumor and over two years of follow-up were included. Isocitrate dehydrogenase mutation was absent in all glioblastoma patients. V lost 2 bases to trimming and J lost 9 bases, with 8 bases between them. The CDR3 extends over 11 amino acids. The germline gives CDR1 MNHEY, CDR2 SVGAGI. Primers: 60 V beta forward and 13 J beta reverse. Sequencing was performed with immunoSEQ multiplex PCR; in TCRdb, only in-frame clones are kept and a portion is missing. The table shows approximately 100,000 clones, with around three quarters occurring only once. V usage is TRBV6-5 and J usage is TRBJ2-7, with D uncertain. This TCR was recovered from a human donor with glioblastoma. The sample consisted of blood, taken before dendritic cell vaccination. CDR3 amino acids: CASSYNQAQYF. DNA for the CDR3: TGTGCCAGCAGTTACAACCAGGCGCAGTACTTC.